Listed here are 21 T cell receptor beta chains from one sample, sequenced in a study of neoadjuvant anti-PD-1 for oral cavity cancer. The repertoire was sequenced with immunoSEQ multiplex PCR; TCRdb's copy has only in-frame clones and lacks some. Here the sample spans thousands of clones, 40% to 55% being singletons. This specimen consisted of tumor tissue, obtained before nivolumab (anti-PD-1) treatment. Receptor source: a person between 35 and 79 years old with oral cavity squamous cell carcinoma.

The chain carries TRBV30 and TRBJ2-3; D remains unclear. The V end lost 1 base, the J end lost 4 bases, and 24 bases lay between the germline ends. Germline V gene data show CDR1 as GTSNPN and CDR2 as SVGIG (reference sequence). The length of the CDR3 is 18 residues. CDR3 sequence reads: CAWSAFSGSFEVPDTQYF. The CDR3 DNA follows: TGTGCCTGGAGTGCCTTCTCCGGGTCCTTCGAGGTCCCAGATACGCAGTATTTT.

The chain is built from TRBV18 and TRBJ1-1; no clear D gene. The CDR3 contains 18 residues. V lost 0 bases and J lost 1, with 18 bases in between. Looked up from germline, CDR1 is KGHSH and CDR2 is LQKENI. The CDR3 coding sequence is TGTGCCAGCTCACCACCGGTGGGAGCGGGTTTCAGGAACACTGAAGCTTTCTTT. Protein: CASSPPVGAGFRNTEAFF.

This clone is medium-sized by share. This sequence joins TRBV25-1 and TRBJ1-1, with 10 bases matching TRBD1. This CDR3 region has 13 residues. After removal of 8 bases from V and 5 bases from J, the junction contained 5 bases not matched to a gene. CDR1 is MGHDK and CDR2 is SYGVNS in the germline V gene. CDR3 DNA sequence: TGTGCCAGCGGCCGGACAGGGGGGACTGAAGCTTTCTTT. Protein: CASGRTGGTEAFF.

This clone was observed a few times. The rearrangement joins TRBV7-6 to TRBJ1-2, with 9 bases lining up with TRBD1. V shed 5 bases and J 4 bases; nucleotides not matched to a gene: 2. The CDR3 loop spans 13 amino acids. Germline assignment: CDR1 SGHVS and CDR2 FNYEAQ. This CDR3 reads CASSRGQGYGYTF. CDR3 in DNA: TGTGCCAGCAGCCGGGGACAGGGCTATGGCTACACCTTC. Looking up the rest from reference TRBV7-6 and TRBJ1-2 gives the full variable domain: GAGVSQSPRYKVTKRGQDVALRCDPISGHVSLYWYRQALGQGPEFLTYFNYEAQQDKSGLPNDRFSAERPEGSISTLTIQRTEQRDSAMYRCASSRGQGYGYTFGSGTRLTVV.

This clone turned up a few times. The CDR3 region is CASSLKAGGRGTDTQYF. For the CDR3, the DNA is TGTGCCAGCAGCTTAAAAGCGGGGGGGCGTGGCACAGATACGCAGTATTTT. This sequence joins TRBV7-2 and TRBJ2-3, with 10 nucleotides matching TRBD2. J was trimmed by 1 base and V by 2 bases; bases with no gene match: 6. Germline V gene sequence: CDR1 SGHTA, CDR2 FQGNSA. CDR3 length equals 17 residues. The variable domain in full, completed from reference TRBV7-2 and TRBJ2-3, reads GAGVSQSPSNKVTEKGKDVELRCDPISGHTALYWYRQSLGQGLEFLIYFQGNSAPDKSGLPSDRFSAERTGGSVSTLTIQRTQQEDSAVYLCASSLKAGGRGTDTQYFGPGTRLTVL.

The table lists this clone with a count of one. The chain is built from TRBV27 and TRBJ1-1; D may be TRBD1 (5 bases). Trimming cost V 3 bases and J 8 bases, with 16 bases left between them. The germline V gene has CDR1 MNHEY and CDR2 SMNVEV (reference sequence). The CDR3 consists of 14 residues. CDR3 residues: CASSFFQSGTEAFF. As DNA, the CDR3 is TGTGCCAGCAGTTTTTTCCAATCCGGGACGGAAGCTTTCTTT.

This rearrangement joins TRBV2 to TRBJ2-3, with 11 nucleotides matching TRBD2. CDR3 size: 15 residues. Germline-derived CDR1 and CDR2 are SNHLY and FYNNEI. After removal of 6 bases from V and 3 bases from J, the junction contained 5 bases not matched to a gene. CDR3 in DNA: TGTGCCAGCAGAACGACTAGCGGGGCTACAGATACGCAGTATTTT. Translation gives CASRTTSGATDTQYF.

This CDR3 reads CASRGAFNNSPLHF. For the CDR3, the DNA is TGTGCCAGCAGAGGGGCATTTAACAATTCACCCCTCCACTTT. V gene TRBV6-1 combines with J gene TRBJ1-6; possible D gene TRBD1, 5 bases. The length of the CDR3 is 14 residues. Trimming stripped 6 bases from V and 7 bases from J, with 13 bases between. CDR1 is MNHNS, CDR2 SASEGT, per germline.

This clone was observed a few times. This chain links TRBV4-2 with TRBJ1-4; TRBD1 matches 9 bases. This CDR3 has 16 residues. J gave up 6 bases and V 0 bases, and 5 bases lay outside the gene matches. Looked up from germline, CDR1 is LGHNA and CDR2 is YNFKEQ. CDR3 in DNA: TGTGCCAGCAGCCAAGAGGAGGGACAGGGACATGAAAAACTGTTTTTT. It is translated as CASSQEEGQGHEKLFF.

This sequence joins TRBV20-1 and TRBJ1-2; no clear D gene. V was pared by 3 bases and J by 4 bases, with 6 bases between. This CDR3 is 11 amino acids long. CDR1 is DFQATT, CDR2 SNEGSKA, per germline (reference sequence). This CDR3 reads CSASPGYGYTF. CDR3 DNA: TGCAGTGCTAGCCCCGGCTATGGCTACACCTTC.

The rearrangement uses TRBV13 and TRBJ1-6, with TRBD1 identical over 8 bases. Germline V gene lookup returns CDR1 PRHDT and CDR2 FYEKMQ (reference sequence). The CDR3 loop spans 16 amino acids. The V and J ends lost 5 bases and 10 bases, in that order; junction bases with no gene match: 13. CDR3 amino acids: CASSTRWPGGSSPLHF. CDR3 in DNA: TGTGCCAGCAGCACCCGGTGGCCAGGGGGCAGCTCACCCCTCCACTTT.

This clone was counted a few times. The gene calls are TRBV9 and TRBJ2-2; the D gene is possibly TRBD1 (6 bases). The CDR3 consists of 15 residues. V was cut by 0 bases and J by 2 bases, with 8 bases left in between. CDR1 is SGDLS and CDR2 is YYNGEE in the germline V gene. The CDR3 loop reads CASSVAGHNTGELFF. The CDR3 nucleotides read TGTGCCAGCAGCGTAGCGGGACACAACACCGGGGAGCTGTTTTTT.

The J gene is TRBJ2-7, the V gene TRBV6-4; a possible D gene is TRBD2 (6 bases). V lost 6 bases, J lost 2 bases, and 20 bases lay in between. This CDR3 contains 16 residues. Per germline, CDR1 MRHNA and CDR2 SNTAGT. Here the CDR3 DNA reads TGTGCCAGCAGAACCATCGGAGGGAGACAGACCTACGAGCAGTACTTC. Residues: CASRTIGGRQTYEQYF.

As concerns this clone: Other DNA sequences of this sample code for an identical CDR3. The V call is TRBV4-3, the J call TRBJ1-1, with D possibly being TRBD1 (6 bases). The CDR3 totals 13 residues. Per germline, CDR1 LGHNA and CDR2 YSLEER. Deletions cut 3 bases from V and 1 base from J, with 6 bases between. The CDR3 DNA follows: TGCGCCAGCAGCCAGACAGGGAACACTGAAGCTTTCTTT. It yields the protein CASSQTGNTEAFF.

The chain employs TRBV5-1 and TRBJ2-1; D remains unclear. The CDR3 is 14 residues long. Trimming stripped 0 bases from V and 2 bases from J, with 6 bases between. The germline V gene encodes CDR1 SGHRS and CDR2 YFSETQ. The chain's CDR3 is CASSLDLAYNEQFF. The CDR3 DNA follows: TGCGCCAGCAGCTTGGACCTAGCCTACAATGAGCAGTTCTTC.

This clone was seen just once. The V call is TRBV27, the J call TRBJ2-3; the match to TRBD2 covers 7 bases. Germline V lookup: CDR1 MNHEY, CDR2 SMNVEV (reference sequence). The J segment lost 2 bases and the V segment lost 2 bases, leaving 10 bases of the junction unmatched. The CDR3 spans 17 residues. CDR3 sequence reads: CASSLLPRRGNTDTQYF. In nucleotides, the CDR3 is TGTGCCAGCAGTTTACTCCCCCGGCGGGGGAACACAGATACGCAGTATTTT.

As DNA, the CDR3 is TGTGCCAGCAGTGACTCAAGACAGGGGGCACCTAACTATGGCTACACCTTC. Residues: CASSDSRQGAPNYGYTF. V is TRBV6-4 and J is TRBJ1-2; 10 positions match TRBD1. This CDR3 spans 17 amino acids. Losses at the gene ends were 0 bases for V and 0 bases for J; bases not matched to a gene: 4. CDR1 MRHNA and CDR2 SNTAGT come from the germline V gene.

This rearrangement joins TRBV5-4 to TRBJ2-3; TRBD2 aligns across 10 bases. This CDR3 has 18 amino acids. Losses at the gene ends were 2 bases for V and 0 bases for J; bases not matched to a gene: 9. The germline gives CDR1 SGHNT, CDR2 YYREEE (reference sequence). This CDR3 is CASSFLAGATGSTDTQYF. The CDR3 nucleotides are TGTGCCAGCAGCTTCCTAGCGGGGGCCACGGGGAGCACAGATACGCAGTATTTT.

The chain recombines TRBV4-2 with TRBJ1-2; D might be TRBD1 (5 bases). Trimming cost V 4 bases and J 3 bases, with 9 bases left between them. The CDR3 consists of 13 residues. Per the germline V gene, CDR1 is LGHNA and CDR2 is YNFKEQ. In DNA form, the CDR3 reads TGTGCCAGCAGCCCCCGGGGCCACTATGGCTACACCTTC. Translation gives CASSPRGHYGYTF.

J is TRBJ2-3 and V is TRBV9, with 13 bases aligning to TRBD2. The junction had 4 bases not matched to a gene; V was cut back by 0 bases and J by 0 bases. This CDR3 contains 18 residues. From germline, CDR1 is SGDLS and CDR2 YYNGEE. CDR3 sequence: CASSVGLAGGRSTDTQYF. CDR3 nucleotide sequence: TGTGCCAGCAGCGTAGGACTAGCGGGGGGCCGAAGCACAGATACGCAGTATTTT.

This CDR3 reads CASSLPENTEAFF. CDR3 in DNA: TGTGCCAGCAGCTTACCTGAAAACACTGAAGCTTTCTTT. The chain carries TRBV7-2 and TRBJ1-1; no firm D call. CDR3 length equals 13 residues. V lost 2 bases and J lost 2, with 6 bases in between. Germline values: CDR1 SGHTA, CDR2 FQGNSA.